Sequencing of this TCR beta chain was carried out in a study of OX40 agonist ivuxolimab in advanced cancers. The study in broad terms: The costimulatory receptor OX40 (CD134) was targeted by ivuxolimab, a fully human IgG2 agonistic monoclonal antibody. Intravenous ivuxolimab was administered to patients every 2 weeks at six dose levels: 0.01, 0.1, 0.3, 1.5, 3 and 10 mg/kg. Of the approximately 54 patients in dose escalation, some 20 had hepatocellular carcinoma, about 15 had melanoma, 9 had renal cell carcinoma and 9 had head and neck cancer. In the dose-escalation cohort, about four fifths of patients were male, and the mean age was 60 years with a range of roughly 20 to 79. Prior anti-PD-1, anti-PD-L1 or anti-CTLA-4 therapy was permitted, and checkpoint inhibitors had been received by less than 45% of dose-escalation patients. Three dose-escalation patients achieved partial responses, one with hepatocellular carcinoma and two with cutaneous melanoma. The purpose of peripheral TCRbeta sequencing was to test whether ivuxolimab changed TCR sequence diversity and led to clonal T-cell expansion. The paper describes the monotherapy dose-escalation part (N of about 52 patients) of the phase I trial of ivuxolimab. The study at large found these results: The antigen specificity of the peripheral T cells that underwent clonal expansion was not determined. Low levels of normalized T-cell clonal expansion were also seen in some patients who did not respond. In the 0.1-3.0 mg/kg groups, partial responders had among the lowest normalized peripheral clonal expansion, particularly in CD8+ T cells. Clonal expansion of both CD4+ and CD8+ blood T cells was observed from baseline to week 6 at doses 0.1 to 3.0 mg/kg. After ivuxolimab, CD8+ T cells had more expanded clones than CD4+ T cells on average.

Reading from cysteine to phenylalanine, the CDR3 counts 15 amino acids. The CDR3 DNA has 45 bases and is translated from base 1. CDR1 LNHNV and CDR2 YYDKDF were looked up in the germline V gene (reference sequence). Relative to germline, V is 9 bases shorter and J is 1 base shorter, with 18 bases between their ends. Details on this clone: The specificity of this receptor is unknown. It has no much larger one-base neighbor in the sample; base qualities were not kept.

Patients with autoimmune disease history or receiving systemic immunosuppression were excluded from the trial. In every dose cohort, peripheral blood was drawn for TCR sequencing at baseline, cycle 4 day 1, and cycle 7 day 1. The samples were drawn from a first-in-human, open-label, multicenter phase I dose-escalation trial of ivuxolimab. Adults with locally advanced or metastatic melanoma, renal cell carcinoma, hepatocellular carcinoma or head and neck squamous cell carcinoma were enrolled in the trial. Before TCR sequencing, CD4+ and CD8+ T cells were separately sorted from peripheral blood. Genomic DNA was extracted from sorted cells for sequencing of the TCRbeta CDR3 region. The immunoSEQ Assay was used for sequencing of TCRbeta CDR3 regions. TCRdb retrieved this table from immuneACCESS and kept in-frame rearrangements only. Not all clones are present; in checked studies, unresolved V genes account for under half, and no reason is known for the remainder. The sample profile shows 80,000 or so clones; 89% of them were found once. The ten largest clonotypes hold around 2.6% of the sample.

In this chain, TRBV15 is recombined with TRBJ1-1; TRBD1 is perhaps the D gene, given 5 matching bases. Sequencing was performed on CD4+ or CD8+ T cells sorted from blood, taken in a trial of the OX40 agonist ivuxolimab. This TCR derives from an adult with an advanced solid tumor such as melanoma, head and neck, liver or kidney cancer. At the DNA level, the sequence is TGTGCCACGGAAAGGGGTCCCAGGGCGAACACTGAAGCTTTCTTT. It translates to CATERGPRANTEAFF.